This is a list of T cell receptor beta chains from one sample in a study of radiotherapy plus CTLA-4 blockade in lung cancer. The repertoire was sequenced with immunoSEQ multiplex PCR; TCRdb's copy has only in-frame clones and lacks some. The table lists tens of thousands of clones, more than 85% of them singletons. Sequenced material: peripheral blood, taken from a patient treated with radiotherapy plus ipilimumab. These TCRs come from a human donor with non-small cell lung cancer that progressed on radiotherapy plus ipilimumab. The CDR3 runs from the conserved cysteine through the conserved F or W.

len: 11
j_gene: TRBJ1-4
v_gene: TRBV11-2
CDR3aa: CASSLGEKLFF

len: 12
j_gene: TRBJ2-7
v_gene: TRBV6-5
CDR3aa: CASSSFSYEQYF

len: 17
j_gene: TRBJ2-1
v_gene: TRBV7-8
CDR3aa: CASSLYDRGPGYNEQFF

len: 14
j_gene: TRBJ2-7
v_gene: TRBV27
CDR3aa: CASSLAGGRNEQYF

len: 14
j_gene: TRBJ2-5
v_gene: TRBV7-2
CDR3aa: CASLRQGAGETQYF

len: 13
j_gene: TRBJ2-7
v_gene: TRBV4-3
CDR3aa: CASSQDFGYEQYF

len: 15
j_gene: TRBJ2-7
v_gene: TRBV5-1
CDR3aa: CASHGGGAGVYEQYF

len: 15
j_gene: TRBJ1-1
v_gene: TRBV13
CDR3aa: CASTRGRPLNTEAFF

len: 15
j_gene: TRBJ2-7
v_gene: TRBV7-2
CDR3aa: CASSLDWLQTYEQYF

len: 13
j_gene: TRBJ1-2
v_gene: TRBV7-2
CDR3aa: CASSRAGKEGYTF

len: 16
j_gene: TRBJ1-6
v_gene: TRBV2
CDR3aa: CASKTGGALYNSPLHF

len: 16
j_gene: TRBJ2-2
v_gene: TRBV9
CDR3aa: CASSPMGVGNTGELFF

len: 15
j_gene: TRBJ2-7
v_gene: TRBV5-4
CDR3aa: CASSLASGAVNEQYF

len: 13
j_gene: TRBJ2-3
v_gene: TRBV19
CDR3aa: CASSGGGTDTQYF

len: 14
j_gene: TRBJ1-2
v_gene: TRBV9
CDR3aa: CASSVDLGTDGYTF

len: 13
j_gene: TRBJ2-1
v_gene: TRBV29-1
CDR3aa: CSVGQGTLTEQFF

len: 12
j_gene: TRBJ2-6
v_gene: TRBV29-1
CDR3aa: CSVDSGANVLTF

len: 11
j_gene: TRBJ2-4
v_gene: TRBV18
CDR3aa: CASSSKDIQYF

len: 14
j_gene: TRBJ2-7
v_gene: TRBV7-6
CDR3aa: CASSFGTGSYEQYF

len: 15
j_gene: TRBJ1-1
v_gene: TRBV11-2
CDR3aa: CASSPQTGAYTEAFF

len: 12
j_gene: TRBJ1-1
v_gene: TRBV5-1
CDR3aa: CASSRGNTEAFF

len: 11
j_gene: TRBJ1-1
v_gene: TRBV20-1
CDR3aa: CSATGIGEAFF

len: 16
j_gene: TRBJ1-3
v_gene: TRBV2
CDR3aa: CASSDPDRGPGNTIYF

len: 15
j_gene: TRBJ2-5
v_gene: TRBV7-2
CDR3aa: CASSSGPGDQETQYF

len: 13
j_gene: TRBJ1-1
v_gene: TRBV19
CDR3aa: CASSIAQGSEAFF

len: 17
j_gene: TRBJ2-5
v_gene: TRBV7-9
CDR3aa: CASSLVGDRLQGETQYF

len: 12
j_gene: TRBJ1-5
v_gene: TRBV30
CDR3aa: CAWTRGGQPQHF

len: 14
j_gene: TRBJ1-2
v_gene: TRBV7-2
CDR3aa: CASSLDVGKNGYTF